This TCR beta chain was documented in a study of graft-versus-host responses after intestinal transplantation. Of note for this clone: Its matching antigen is unknown.

Findings and limits, study-wide: There were GvH clones found in recipient marrow, and some of them appeared first in ileum or blood. Among circulating GvH clones, peak levels were associated with early post-transplant declines in HvG clones.

V gave up 1 base and J gave up 8 bases, with 14 bases separating them. Germline V gene lookup returns CDR1 KGHSH and CDR2 LQKENI. This CDR3 has 15 amino acids. TCRdb keeps only in-frame clones here, not all; method: immunoSEQ multiplex PCR. The sample shows tens of thousands of clones, about nine tenths of them seen only once. The sequencing used unstimulated CD4+ T cells sorted from spleen or lymph node cells, collected before intestinal transplant. This receptor was identified in a human donor who received an intestinal transplant. J is TRBJ2-2 and V is TRBV18; no firm D call. The CDR3 region is CASSPRLAKTGELFF. The CDR3, as DNA: TGTGCCAGCTCACCACGCCTCGCAAAAACAGGGGAGCTGTTTTTT.